This record concerns one TCR beta chain sequence. Its antigen is not identified. The entry originates in a study of T cell responses to AZD1222 COVID-19 vaccine. Some clones are missing from TCRdb's copy, which holds only in-frame ones; the method was immunoSEQ multiplex PCR. This table has tens of thousands of clones, 89% appearing once. Germline V gives CDR1 LNHDA, CDR2 SQIVND (reference sequence). The CDR3 totals 15 residues. V shed 6 bases and J shed 4 bases, with 16 bases lying between them. Study-wide findings and caveats: Only six individuals given AZD1222 were seropositive at baseline. Spike-specific TCR breadth rose after two AZD1222 doses, and depth rose as well. White British people made up most donors, females outnumbered males, and clonal diversity was possibly underestimated.

Second doses at about 4 or about 12 weeks were pooled. The TCR originated in an adult who received the AZD1222 COVID-19 vaccine. This chain links TRBV19 with TRBJ2-1; D may match TRBD1 or TRBD2 (5 bases each). Source: peripheral blood, taken 28 days after the second AZD1222 dose. The DNA of the CDR3 is TGTGCCAGTAGCGTCGGGGCAGGACAATACAATGAGCAGTTCTTC. Its protein is CASSVGAGQYNEQFF.